The 21 T cell receptor beta chains below all came from one sample that was sequenced in a study of regulatory dendritic cells for organ transplantation. TCRdb keeps only in-frame clones here, not all; method: immunoSEQ multiplex PCR. There are roughly 27,000 clones in the sample; roughly 85% occur only once, and 0.4% to 0.45% lies in the top ten. The material sequenced was naive CD8+ T cells from blood. Subset indicated: CD45RA+ naive T cells. Receptor source: a human donor in good health.

The chain employs TRBV9 and TRBJ2-3, with 7 nucleotides matching TRBD1. Trimming removed 0 bases from V and 2 bases from J; junction bases left unmatched: 18. Germline loops: CDR1 SGDLS, CDR2 YYNGEE. The CDR3 is 20 amino acids. CDR3 DNA sequence: TGTGCCAGCAGCGTAGCGTTTGACAGGGAAAATAATTTACTCACAGATACGCAGTATTTT. It specifies CASSVAFDRENNLLTDTQYF.

CDR3 coding DNA: TGTGCCAGCAGCGTAGAGAGGGACACTTCCTACGAGCAGTACTTC. This gives the protein CASSVERDTSYEQYF. This chain links TRBV9 with TRBJ2-7, with TRBD1 as a possible D gene (6 bases). V was cut by 0 bases and J by 1 base, with 11 bases left in between. This CDR3 spans 15 amino acids. CDR1 and CDR2 (germline): SGDLS, YYNGEE.

The rearrangement joins TRBV21-1 to TRBJ1-5. TRBV21-1 represents a pseudogene. The CDR3 loop spans 16 amino acids. The CDR3 bases are TGTGCCAGCAGCAAAGTTGGGGGGGAAAGGGATCAGCCCCAGCATTTT. It codes for CASSKVGGERDQPQHF.

The chain carries TRBV29-1 and TRBJ2-5; the D gene is possibly TRBD2 (6 bases). Germline CDR1 and CDR2: SQVTM and ANQGSEA. The CDR3 extends over 13 amino acids. V shed 3 bases and J shed 3 bases, with 11 bases lying between them. CDR3 in amino acids: CSVDSSGEETQYF. The CDR3 nucleotides read TGCAGCGTTGACAGTAGCGGAGAAGAGACCCAGTACTTC.

V usage is TRBV11-3 and J usage is TRBJ2-7, with D tentatively TRBD1 (6 bases). This CDR3 spans 15 amino acids. CDR1 is SGHNT, CDR2 YENEEA, per germline. Trimming removed 4 bases from V and 2 bases from J, with 15 bases in between. The CDR3 DNA reads as TGTGCCAGCAGCTCCTCTGACAGGTTCCCCTACGAGCAGTACTTC. Translation: CASSSSDRFPYEQYF.

This chain connects TRBV5-5 to TRBJ2-1; the D gene is possibly TRBD1 (5 bases). This CDR3 comprises 15 residues. V was cut by 4 bases and J by 4 bases, with 15 bases left in between. Germline V CDR1 and CDR2: SGHKS, YYEKEE (reference sequence). The CDR3 DNA is TGTGCCAGCAGCCCTCGCCAGGGCTCGTACAATGAGCAGTTCTTC. Translated: CASSPRQGSYNEQFF.

The chain couples TRBV6-6 to TRBJ2-5, with TRBD2 as a possible D gene (6 bases). CDR3 length: 15 amino acids. CDR1 is MNHNY, CDR2 SVGAGI, per germline (reference sequence). Trimming pared 0 bases from V and 4 bases from J, leaving 12 bases between. The CDR3 bases are TGTGCCAGCAGTTACTCGGGGGGTACGAGAGAGACCCAGTACTTC. Amino acids: CASSYSGGTRETQYF.

This chain joins TRBV7-6 and TRBJ1-1; D uncertain. The germline V gene has CDR1 SGHVS and CDR2 FNYEAQ. The CDR3 spans 14 residues. Trimming removed 1 base from V and 0 bases from J, with 6 bases in between. The CDR3 DNA reads TGTGCCAGCAGCTTAGGAGTTATGAACACTGAAGCTTTCTTT. Translation gives CASSLGVMNTEAFF. Full variable domain (remainder filled in from reference TRBV7-6 and TRBJ1-1): GAGVSQSPRYKVTKRGQDVALRCDPISGHVSLYWYRQALGQGPEFLTYFNYEAQQDKSGLPNDRFSAERPEGSISTLTIQRTEQRDSAMYRCASSLGVMNTEAFFGQGTRLTVV.

V usage is TRBV5-1 and J usage is TRBJ2-5; 8 bases line up with TRBD1. CDR3 size: 18 residues. The germline CDR1 and CDR2 sequences are SGHRS and YFSETQ. Germline trimming cut 5 bases from V and 1 base from J; bases unmatched to any gene: 16. CDR3 coding DNA: TGCGCCAGCAGGCGCGGCGGTCAGACAGGGGACAGCCAAGAGACCCAGTACTTC. It codes for CASRRGGQTGDSQETQYF.

J is TRBJ2-7 and V is TRBV11-3; 11 bases align to TRBD1. Losses at the gene ends were 4 bases for V and 6 bases for J; bases not matched to a gene: 8. CDR1 and CDR2 from the germline V gene are SGHNT and YENEEA. The length of the CDR3 is 15 residues. The CDR3 loop is CASSSWTGGFPEQYF. In DNA form, the CDR3 reads TGTGCCAGCAGCTCTTGGACAGGGGGCTTTCCCGAGCAGTACTTC. The full variable domain, its missing parts supplied by reference TRBV11-3 and TRBJ2-7, is EAGVVQSPRYKIIEKKQPVAFWCNPISGHNTLYWYLQNLGQGPELLIRYENEEAVDDSQLPKDRFSAERLKGVDSTLKIQPAELGDSAVYLCASSSWTGGFPEQYFGPGTRLTVT.

This clone appeared once. V is TRBV2 and J is TRBJ2-1; TRBD2 aligns across 8 bases. Germline CDR1 is SNHLY and CDR2 is FYNNEI. J gave up 2 bases and V 1 base, and 4 bases lay outside the gene matches. The CDR3 totals 16 residues. CDR3 nucleotide sequence: TGTGCCAGCAGTGAAGTTGGCGGGGGGCCCTACAATGAGCAGTTCTTC. Translated: CASSEVGGGPYNEQFF. Full variable domain (remainder filled in from reference TRBV2 and TRBJ2-1): EPEVTQTPSHQVTQMGQEVILRCVPISNHLYFYWYRQILGQKVEFLVSFYNNEISEKSEIFDDQFSVERPDGSNFTLKIRSTKLEDSAMYFCASSEVGGGPYNEQFFGPGTRLTVL.

V and J are TRBV4-1 and TRBJ2-1; maybe TRBD1 (5 bases). The CDR3 is 14 residues long. Germline CDR1 MGHRA, CDR2 YSYEKL. V was trimmed by 3 bases and J by 10 bases, leaving 16 bases between them. The CDR3 here is CASSQGPALWEQFF. DNA of the CDR3: TGCGCCAGCAGCCAGGGGCCCGCCTTATGGGAGCAGTTCTTC.

This chain links TRBV19 with TRBJ2-1; 7 positions agree with TRBD2. J was trimmed by 8 bases and V by 2 bases; bases with no gene match: 6. CDR3 size: 14 residues. The V gene's germline CDR1 is LNHDA and CDR2 SQIVND (reference sequence). The CDR3 loop is CASSIMGRVYEQFF. The CDR3 DNA sequence: TGTGCCAGTAGTATAATGGGGAGGGTCTATGAGCAGTTCTTC.

The chain couples TRBV19 to TRBJ2-3, with a weak D call TRBD1 (5 bases). Germline V CDR1 and CDR2: LNHDA, SQIVND (reference sequence). CDR3 length: 16 residues. V was trimmed by 7 bases and J by 3 bases, leaving 20 bases between them. The CDR3 loop reads CASTIGQGSRTDTQYF. DNA of the CDR3: TGTGCCAGTACTATCGGTCAGGGAAGTAGGACAGATACGCAGTATTTT.

The rearrangement links TRBV12-1 to TRBJ2-7; TRBD1, the table's D call, lacks a check against the DNA. TRBV12-1 is shown as a pseudogene. The CDR3 spans 16 residues. The CDR3 sequence is CASSFADPGQKAEQYF. In DNA, the CDR3 is TGTGCCAGCAGCTTTGCAGATCCGGGACAGAAGGCGGAGCAGTACTTC.

This chain connects TRBV7-6 to TRBJ1-1; D gene ambiguous. This CDR3 comprises 13 residues. The V gene's germline CDR1 is SGHVS and CDR2 FNYEAQ. The V end was cut by 3 bases, the J end by 7 bases, with 12 bases between. The CDR3 DNA reads TGTGCCAGCAGCTTCGGACTGCTCGGTGAAGCTTTCTTT. This sequence encodes CASSFGLLGEAFF.

This clone has just one count. V and J are TRBV7-9 and TRBJ2-5, with TRBD2 matching over 15 bases. V dropped 7 bases and J dropped 5; count of bases not matched to a gene: 5. Per the germline V gene, CDR1 is SEHNR and CDR2 is FQNEAQ (reference sequence). The CDR3 length is 15 residues. The DNA of the CDR3 is TGTGCCAGCAAAGGACTAGCGGGGGGGGAGGAGACCCAGTACTTC. Translated, it gives CASKGLAGGEETQYF.

The chain uses TRBV5-1 and TRBJ1-5; perhaps TRBD1 as D (6 bases). Germline CDR1 SGHRS, CDR2 YFSETQ. The CDR3 is 14 amino acids. V was cut by 0 bases and J by 5 bases, with 9 bases left in between. DNA of the CDR3: TGCGCCAGCAGCTTGGGGGCAGGGGATCAGCCCCAGCATTTT. Translated, it gives CASSLGAGDQPQHF.

This clone was counted between two and nine times. V gene TRBV21-1 combines with J gene TRBJ2-3; no DNA check was done on the table's D call, TRBD1. TRBV21-1 is annotated as a pseudogene. This CDR3 comprises 15 residues. The CDR3 DNA sequence: TGTGCCAGCAGAGGGGCGGGACAGGGTACAGATACGCAGTATTTT. Its translation: CASRGAGQGTDTQYF.

The genes are TRBV4-3 and TRBJ2-1, with 15 bases aligning to TRBD2. The V gene end was trimmed by 4 bases and the J gene end by 2 bases; junction bases not matched to a gene: 3. CDR3 length: 17 residues. Germline CDR1 reads LGHNA; CDR2 reads YSLEER. CDR3 DNA sequence: TGCGCCAGCAGCCCAGGGACTAGCGGGGGGCCCTACAATGAGCAGTTCTTC. This sequence encodes CASSPGTSGGPYNEQFF.

The CDR3 is CATSRGSGNTEAFF. The CDR3 DNA reads as TGTGCCACCAGCAGAGGCAGTGGGAACACTGAAGCTTTCTTT. The rearrangement joins TRBV15 to TRBJ1-1; no clear D. CDR1 is LNHNV, CDR2 YYDKDF, per germline (reference sequence). V shed 1 base and J shed 1 base, with 7 bases lying between them. CDR3 size: 14 residues.